A single sample gave rise to the 29 T cell receptor beta chains below, sequenced in a study of TIL therapy for anti-PD-1-resistant metastatic lung cancer. Time point: pre-treatment sample, taken before nivolumab and TIL therapy. Most excised metastases sampled were pleural nodules or supraclavicular lymph nodes. This was the immunoSEQ v3 assay. Assay: immunoSEQ multiplex PCR; the TCRdb copy retains only in-frame clones and omits some. This repertoire shows 10,000 to 15,000 clones, less than 75% found once; its top ten account for 6% to 8%. Sequences were derived from tumor tissue, sampled at baseline. The receptors originated from a person aged 25 to 80 with non-small cell lung cancer.

The chain carries TRBV5-5 and TRBJ2-4, with TRBD2 matching 11 bases. The CDR3 sequence is 18 residues long. CDR1 is SGHKS, CDR2 YYEKEE, per germline (reference sequence). After removal of 0 bases from V and 1 base from J, the junction contained 6 bases not matched to a gene. The CDR3 reads CASSLELAGVGAKNIQYF. CDR3 bases: TGTGCCAGCAGCTTGGAACTAGCGGGAGTGGGGGCCAAAAACATTCAGTACTTC.

The chain employs TRBV28 and TRBJ1-1; the D is unclear. Germline lookup yields CDR1 MDHEN and CDR2 SYDVKM. This CDR3 has 16 residues. V lost 3 bases and J lost 3, with 17 bases in between. The CDR3 sequence: CASSFGGRVGYTEAFF. CDR3 sequence (DNA): TGTGCCAGCAGTTTTGGCGGTAGGGTTGGATACACTGAAGCTTTCTTT.

The chain employs TRBV18 and TRBJ2-7; D unresolved. The length of the CDR3 is 13 residues. Trimming removed 2 bases from V and 5 bases from J, with 10 bases in between. The germline gives CDR1 KGHSH, CDR2 LQKENI. CDR3 amino acids: CASSPNLGNEQYF. The CDR3 DNA sequence: TGTGCCAGCTCACCAAACCTGGGGAACGAGCAGTACTTC.

The rearrangement joins TRBV18 to TRBJ1-6; TRBD1 aligns across 8 bases. Germline V gene lookup returns CDR1 KGHSH and CDR2 LQKENI. V lost 3 bases to trimming and J lost 5 bases; unmatched junction nucleotides: 0. The CDR3 is 14 residues long. The CDR3 DNA follows: TGTGCCAGCTCACCGGGACAGGATAATTCACCCCTCCACTTT. As protein: CASSPGQDNSPLHF.

There are a few counts of this clone. This sequence joins TRBV10-1 and TRBJ1-1; D is unclear. Trimming removed 4 bases at V and 2 bases at J, with 5 bases between. Per germline, CDR1 WNHNN and CDR2 SYGVQD (reference sequence). This CDR3 region has 12 residues. This CDR3 is CASSGSNTEAFF. For the CDR3, the DNA is TGCGCCAGCAGTGGTTCAAACACTGAAGCTTTCTTT.

This clone was seen only once. The genes are TRBV9 and TRBJ2-7, with D possibly TRBD2 on 6 matching bases. Per germline, CDR1 SGDLS and CDR2 YYNGEE. The CDR3 consists of 13 residues. V lost 2 bases, J lost 3 bases, and 9 bases lay in between. CDR3 region: CASSVGTYYEQYF. Here the CDR3 DNA reads TGTGCCAGCAGCGTCGGGACTTACTACGAGCAGTACTTC.

This clone was counted between two and nine times. This chain links TRBV28 with TRBJ2-2; D not certain. V lost 3 bases, J lost 1 base, and 9 bases lay in between. Germline loops: CDR1 MDHEN, CDR2 SYDVKM. This CDR3 is 15 amino acids long. CDR3 DNA: TGTGCCAGCAGTTTGCCAGAAAGGAACACCGGGGAGCTGTTTTTT. It is translated as CASSLPERNTGELFF.

V and J are TRBV18 and TRBJ1-1, with TRBD1 as a possible D gene (5 bases). V was cut by 3 bases and J by 1 base, with 12 bases left in between. Germline lookup yields CDR1 KGHSH and CDR2 LQKENI. There are 15 residues in the CDR3. The CDR3 DNA reads as TGTGCCAGCTCACCTTCGGGCAGGGAGAACACTGAAGCTTTCTTT. Translating it yields CASSPSGRENTEAFF.

CDR3 DNA sequence: TGTGCCAGCAGCCCCGATAAGCGCCCGTACGAGCAGTACTTC. It is translated as CASSPDKRPYEQYF. This chain connects TRBV7-8 to TRBJ2-7; D gene ambiguous. The V gene lost 5 bases and the J gene lost 4 bases, with 15 bases spanning the gap. The germline V gene encodes CDR1 SGHVS and CDR2 FQNEAQ. The CDR3 runs 14 residues.

The J gene is TRBJ2-1, the V gene TRBV3-1 (or the pseudogene TRBV3-2); tentative D call: TRBD2 (5 bases). The CDR3 consists of 16 residues. V was clipped by 0 bases and J by 3 bases, with 12 bases between them. CDR1 LGHDT and CDR2 YNNKEL come from the germline V gene (reference sequence). The CDR3 nucleotides read TGTGCCAGCAGCCAAGATTGGGCTGGGAGCTACAATGAGCAGTTCTTC. This codes for CASSQDWAGSYNEQFF.

Worth noting for this clone: At the DNA level, this CDR3 is encoded by other sequences in the same sample as well. CDR3 residues: CASSESPGQGYEQYF. CDR3 DNA: TGTGCCAGCAGTGAAAGCCCCGGACAGGGCTACGAGCAGTACTTC. The chain employs TRBV6-1 and TRBJ2-7; 8 nucleotides line up with TRBD1. Germline CDR1 reads MNHNS; CDR2 reads SASEGT. Germline trimming cut 2 bases from V and 3 bases from J; bases unmatched to any gene: 6. This CDR3 spans 15 amino acids.

This chain links TRBV5-1 with TRBJ2-5; D may be TRBD2 (6 bases). V lost 0 bases to trimming and J lost 10 bases, with 7 bases between them. The CDR3 is 11 amino acids. Germline lookup yields CDR1 SGHRS and CDR2 YFSETQ. The CDR3 nucleotides read TGCGCCAGCAGCTTGGGGAGGGGCCAGTACTTC. It translates to CASSLGRGQYF. Looking up the rest from reference TRBV5-1 and TRBJ2-5 gives the full variable domain: KAGVTQTPRYLIKTRGQQVTLSCSPISGHRSVSWYQQTPGQGLQFLFEYFSETQRNKGNFPGRFSGRQFSNSRSEMNVSTLELGDSALYLCASSLGRGQYFGPGTRLLVL.

The rearrangement uses TRBV9 and TRBJ2-1; 10 bases are a match to TRBD2. V lost 2 bases, J lost 9 bases, and 11 bases stayed unmatched. The CDR3 totals 16 residues. CDR1 is SGDLS, CDR2 YYNGEE, per germline. Here the CDR3 DNA reads TGTGCCAGCAGCGTGACTAGCGGGTCCTCTACGGGTGAGCAGTTCTTC. Its protein is CASSVTSGSSTGEQFF.

This clone is termed medium-sized. V is TRBV27 and J is TRBJ2-2; D not certain. V was trimmed by 2 bases and J by 11 bases, leaving 15 bases between them. The germline V gene has CDR1 MNHEY and CDR2 SMNVEV (reference sequence). The CDR3 loop spans 14 amino acids. As DNA, the CDR3 is TGTGCCAGCAGTTTAGGGTATGGGAATGACGAGCTGTTTTTT. Protein: CASSLGYGNDELFF.

The J gene is TRBJ2-7, the V gene TRBV15, with a tentative D call TRBD2 (6 bases). CDR3 size: 14 residues. V gave up 1 base and J gave up 3 bases, with 10 bases separating them. Germline V gene lookup returns CDR1 LNHNV and CDR2 YYDKDF (reference sequence). CDR3 sequence (DNA): TGTGCCACCAGCAGAGGGGACTCACTCTACGAGCAGTACTTC. Translation: CATSRGDSLYEQYF.

Here the CDR3 DNA reads TGTGCCAGCAGTCCCGACAGGGGAGGCTATGGCTACACCTTC. This encodes CASSPDRGGYGYTF. J is TRBJ1-2 and V is TRBV27, with 8 bases lining up with TRBD1. Trimming removed 5 bases from V and 4 bases from J; junction bases left unmatched: 6. Per the germline V gene, CDR1 is MNHEY and CDR2 is SMNVEV (reference sequence). This CDR3 comprises 14 residues.

The V call is TRBV11-2, the J call TRBJ2-7; D perhaps matches TRBD1 (5 bases). V gave up 4 bases and J gave up 8 bases, with 12 bases separating them. The CDR3 totals 12 residues. Germline V lookup: CDR1 SGHAT, CDR2 FQNNGV. The CDR3 loop reads CASSSTAYKQYF. CDR3 in DNA: TGTGCCAGCAGCTCGACAGCGTATAAGCAGTACTTC.

Judged by abundance, this clone is medium-sized (0.01 to 0.1%). The chain couples TRBV30 to TRBJ2-2; the D gene is possibly TRBD1 (6 bases). Trimming left V 3 bases short and J 7 bases short, with 18 bases between. CDR1 is GTSNPN and CDR2 is SVGIG in the germline V gene (reference sequence). The CDR3 sequence is 15 residues long. CDR3 in DNA: TGTGCCTGGAGGGCCGGGACATTTGTAGACGGGGAGCTGTTTTTT. This translates into CAWRAGTFVDGELFF.

The rearrangement joins TRBV7-9 to TRBJ2-2; D is unclear. The CDR3 length is 12 residues. The V gene's germline CDR1 is SEHNR and CDR2 FQNEAQ (reference sequence). V lost 1 base and J lost 8, with 5 bases in between. CDR3 nucleotides: TGTGCCAGCAGCTTAGGGTTGGGGGAGCTGTTTTTT. Its protein product is CASSLGLGELFF.

In its sample, this clone ranks as medium-sized. The V and J genes are TRBV19 and TRBJ1-1; TRBD1 matches at 8 bases. This CDR3 has 15 residues. V dropped 3 bases and J dropped 7; count of bases not matched to a gene: 10. Per germline, CDR1 LNHDA and CDR2 SQIVND (reference sequence). This CDR3 reads CASSIFPDRGFEAFF. The CDR3 nucleotides are TGTGCCAGTAGTATCTTTCCAGACAGGGGATTTGAAGCTTTCTTT.

The V gene is TRBV3-1 (or the pseudogene TRBV3-2), the J gene TRBJ1-1, with D possibly being TRBD1 (5 bases). V was pared by 1 base and J by 4 bases, with 13 bases between. CDR3 length: 15 residues. Per the germline V gene, CDR1 is LGHDT and CDR2 is YNNKEL (reference sequence). The CDR3 sequence is CASSQGKGWATEAFF. CDR3 sequence (DNA): TGTGCCAGCAGCCAAGGCAAGGGGTGGGCCACTGAAGCTTTCTTT.

In this sample, this clone turned up once. CDR3 loop: CASSFGRALFDEQFF. The CDR3, as DNA: TGTGCCAGCAGCTTCGGTAGGGCCCTATTCGATGAGCAGTTCTTC. V and J are TRBV7-2 and TRBJ2-1; D remains ambiguous. In germline, CDR1 is SGHTA, CDR2 FQGNSA. This CDR3 has 15 amino acids. Trimming removed 3 bases from V and 8 bases from J, with 17 bases in between. The entire variable domain, with the rest obtained from reference TRBV7-2 and TRBJ2-1, is as follows: GAGVSQSPSNKVTEKGKDVELRCDPISGHTALYWYRQSLGQGLEFLIYFQGNSAPDKSGLPSDRFSAERTGGSVSTLTIQRTQQEDSAVYLCASSFGRALFDEQFFGPGTRLTVL.

The V and J genes are TRBV30 and TRBJ2-4; D is uncertain. The CDR3 extends over 14 amino acids. V lost 0 bases and J 1 base, leaving 7 bases between the germline ends. CDR1 and CDR2 (germline): GTSNPN, SVGIG (reference sequence). In DNA form, the CDR3 reads TGTGCCTGGAGTGTGGTGGCGGCCAAAAACATTCAGTACTTC. Protein: CAWSVVAAKNIQYF.

V gene TRBV6-4 combines with J gene TRBJ2-7; D is perhaps TRBD1 or TRBD2 (5 bases each). Germline V lookup: CDR1 MRHNA, CDR2 SNTAGT. This CDR3 has 13 residues. Trimming cost V 4 bases and J 3 bases, with 10 bases left between them. The DNA of the CDR3 is TGTGCCAGCAGTGTCGGGACGGTCTACGAGCAGTACTTC. Translation gives CASSVGTVYEQYF.

This clone appeared a few times. The chain uses TRBV7-3 and TRBJ2-1; D tentatively reads TRBD1 or TRBD2 (5 bases each). Looked up from germline, CDR1 is SGHTA and CDR2 is FQGTGA. This CDR3 region has 14 residues. V gave up 5 bases and J gave up 2 bases, with 10 bases separating them. CDR3: CASSQMGPYNEQFF. The CDR3, as DNA: TGTGCCAGCAGCCAGATGGGACCCTACAATGAGCAGTTCTTC. The full variable domain, completed using reference TRBV7-3 and TRBJ2-1, is GAGVSQTPSNKVTEKGKYVELRCDPISGHTALYWYRQSLGQGPEFLIYFQGTGAADDSGLPNDRFFAVRPEGSVSTLKIQRTERGDSAVYLCASSQMGPYNEQFFGPGTRLTVL.

V gene TRBV5-8 combines with J gene TRBJ2-2; the match to TRBD1 covers 7 bases. The CDR3 runs to 17 residues. Germline assignment: CDR1 SGHTS and CDR2 YDEGEE. The V and J ends lost 4 bases and 4 bases, in that order; junction bases with no gene match: 13. CDR3 in amino acids: CASSHHPSGQLTGELFF. Written as DNA, the CDR3 is TGTGCCAGCAGCCATCACCCCTCGGGACAGCTCACCGGGGAGCTGTTTTTT.

The chain links TRBV10-2 to TRBJ2-7; D call uncertain. Trimming left V 10 bases short and J 2 bases short, with 15 bases between. This CDR3 is built from 13 residues. Germline CDR1 WSHSY, CDR2 SAAADI. CDR3 in amino acids: CATSWGSTYEQYF. CDR3 sequence (DNA): TGCGCCACCTCGTGGGGATCCACCTACGAGCAGTACTTC.

V is TRBV10-2 and J is TRBJ1-6; 10 nucleotides match TRBD1. Germline V lookup: CDR1 WSHSY, CDR2 SAAADI. Trimming at V came to 2 bases and at J to 6 bases, leaving 1 base not matched to a gene. The length of the CDR3 is 15 residues. The CDR3 DNA sequence: TGCGCCAGCAGTGAGCGGACAGGGGGTAATTCACCCCTCCACTTT. This encodes CASSERTGGNSPLHF.

The chain uses TRBV6-4 and TRBJ2-1, with D perhaps TRBD2 (6 bases). V lost 0 bases to trimming and J lost 4 bases, with 13 bases between them. The CDR3 covers 16 residues. Germline lookup yields CDR1 MRHNA and CDR2 SNTAGT. The CDR3 loop is CASSDSGGAGYNEQFF. CDR3 in DNA: TGTGCCAGCAGTGACTCCGGCGGGGCGGGGTACAATGAGCAGTTCTTC.